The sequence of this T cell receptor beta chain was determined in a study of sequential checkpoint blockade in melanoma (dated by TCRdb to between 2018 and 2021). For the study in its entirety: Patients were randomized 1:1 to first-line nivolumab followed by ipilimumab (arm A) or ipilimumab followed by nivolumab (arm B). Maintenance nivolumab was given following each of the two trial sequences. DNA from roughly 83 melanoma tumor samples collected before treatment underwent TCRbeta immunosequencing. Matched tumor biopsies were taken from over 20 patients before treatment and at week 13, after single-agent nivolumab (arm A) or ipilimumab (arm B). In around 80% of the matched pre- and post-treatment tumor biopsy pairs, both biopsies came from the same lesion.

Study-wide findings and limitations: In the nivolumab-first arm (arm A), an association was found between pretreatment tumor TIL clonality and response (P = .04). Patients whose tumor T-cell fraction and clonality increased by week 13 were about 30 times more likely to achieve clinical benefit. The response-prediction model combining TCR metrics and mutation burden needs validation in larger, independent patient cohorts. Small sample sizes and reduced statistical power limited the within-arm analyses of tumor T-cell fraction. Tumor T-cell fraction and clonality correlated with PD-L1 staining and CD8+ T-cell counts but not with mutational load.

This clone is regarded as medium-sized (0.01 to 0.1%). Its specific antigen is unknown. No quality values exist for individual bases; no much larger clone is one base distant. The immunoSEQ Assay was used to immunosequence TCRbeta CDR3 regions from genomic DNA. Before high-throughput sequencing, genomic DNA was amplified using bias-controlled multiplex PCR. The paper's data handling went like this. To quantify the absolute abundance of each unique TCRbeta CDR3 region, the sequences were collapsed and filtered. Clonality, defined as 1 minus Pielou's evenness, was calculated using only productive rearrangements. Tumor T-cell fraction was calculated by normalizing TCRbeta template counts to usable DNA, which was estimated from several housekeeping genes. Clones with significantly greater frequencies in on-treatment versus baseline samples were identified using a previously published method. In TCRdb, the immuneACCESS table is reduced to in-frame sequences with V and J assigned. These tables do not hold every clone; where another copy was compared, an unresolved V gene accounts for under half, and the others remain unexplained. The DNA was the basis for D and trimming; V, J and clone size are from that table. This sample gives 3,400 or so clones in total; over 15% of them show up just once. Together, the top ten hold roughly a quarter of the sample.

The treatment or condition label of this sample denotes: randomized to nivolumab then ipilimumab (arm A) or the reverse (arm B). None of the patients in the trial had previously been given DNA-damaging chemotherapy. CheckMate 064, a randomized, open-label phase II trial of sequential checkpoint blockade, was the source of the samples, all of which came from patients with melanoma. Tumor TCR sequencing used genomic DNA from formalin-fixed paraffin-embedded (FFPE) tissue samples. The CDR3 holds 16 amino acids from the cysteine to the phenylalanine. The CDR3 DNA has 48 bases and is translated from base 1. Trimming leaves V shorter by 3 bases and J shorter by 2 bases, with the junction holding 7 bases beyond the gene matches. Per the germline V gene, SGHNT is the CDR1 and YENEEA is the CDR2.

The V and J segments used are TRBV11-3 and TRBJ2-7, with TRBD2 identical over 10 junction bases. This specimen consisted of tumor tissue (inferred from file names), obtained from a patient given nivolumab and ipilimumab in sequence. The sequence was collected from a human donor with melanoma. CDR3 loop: CASSLGTSGDPYEQYF. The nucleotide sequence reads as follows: TGTGCCAGCAGCTTGGGAACTAGCGGGGATCCCTACGAGCAGTACTTC.